This TCR beta chain was identified during a study of blood T cell repertoires in COVID-19. TCRdb keeps only in-frame clones here, not all; method: immunoSEQ multiplex PCR. In the table there are roughly 8,300 clones, about 90% of which are singletons. The CDR3 runs 12 residues. V shed 4 bases and J shed 10 bases, with 12 bases lying between them. Germline V gene sequence: CDR1 SGHNT, CDR2 YENEEA. Sequencing input: peripheral blood. The receptor was isolated from a man aged 55 to 69 with acute or convalescent COVID-19. The chain uses TRBV11-3 and TRBJ2-3; perhaps TRBD1 as D (6 bases). The CDR3 region is CASSSPPGAQYF. The CDR3 bases are TGTGCCAGCAGCTCACCGCCAGGGGCGCAGTATTTT.